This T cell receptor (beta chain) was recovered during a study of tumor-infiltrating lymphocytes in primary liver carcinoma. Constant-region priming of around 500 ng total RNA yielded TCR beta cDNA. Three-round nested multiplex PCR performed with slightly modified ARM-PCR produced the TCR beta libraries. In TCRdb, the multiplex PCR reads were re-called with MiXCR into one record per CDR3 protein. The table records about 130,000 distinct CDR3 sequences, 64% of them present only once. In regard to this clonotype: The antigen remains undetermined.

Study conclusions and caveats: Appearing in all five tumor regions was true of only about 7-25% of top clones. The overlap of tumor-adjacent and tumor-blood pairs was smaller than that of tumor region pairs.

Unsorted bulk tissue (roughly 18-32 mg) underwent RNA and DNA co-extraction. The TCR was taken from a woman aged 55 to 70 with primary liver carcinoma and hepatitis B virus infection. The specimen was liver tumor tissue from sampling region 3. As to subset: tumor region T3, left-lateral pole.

CDR3 in amino acids: CASSLISGTSELCEQYF. CDR3 coding DNA: TGTGCCAGCAGTTTAATCTCCGGGACTAGCGAACTATGCGAGCAGTACTTC. The chain employs TRBV6-5 and TRBJ2-7; 10 nucleotides match TRBD2. The CDR3 runs to 17 residues. After removal of 4 bases from V and 6 bases from J, the junction contained 15 bases not matched to a gene. Germline V gene data show CDR1 as MNHEY and CDR2 as SVGAGI.